One T cell receptor (beta chain) is described in this entry. The data belong to a study of blood T cell repertoires in COVID-19. Overall study: Italy, Spain and the United States were the sources of the convalescent and acute COVID-19 samples. PBMCs, B-cell-depleted T cells, or T cells were the source of the cDNA or gDNA that made up the material.

How the authors handled the data: Estimation of nucleated cell counts relied on the amplification of reference gene primers. Here immunoSEQ multiplex PCR was the method, and the copy in TCRdb shows in-frame clones only, minus some. V and J calls and clone size are as listed in that table; D and trimming were resolved from the DNA. This sample has about 71,000 clones, with 90% found just once. V was shortened by 5 bases and J by 6 bases, with 26 bases between the two germline ends. Germline V gene data show CDR1 as LNHNV and CDR2 as YYDKDF (reference sequence). This CDR3 is built from 17 residues. This clonotype was sampled from a woman younger than 35 with acute or convalescent COVID-19. The genes are TRBV15 and TRBJ2-7; D possibly corresponds to TRBD2 (6 bases). The sample taken for sequencing was peripheral blood. The CDR3 reads CATSHRHSPGGIAEQYF. The DNA of the CDR3 is TGTGCCACCAGCCACCGTCACAGTCCCGGGGGTATTGCCGAGCAGTACTTC.